This TCR beta chain was captured in a study of Ad26.COV2.S vaccination and SARS-CoV-2 variants. About the research overall: Intramuscular Ad26.COV2.S at 5x10^10 or 1x10^11 viral particles. Overall study findings and caveats: In vaccinated individuals, spike-specific CD8+ and CD4+ T cell responses reportedly displayed substantial breadth.

CDR3 size: 12 residues. Germline-derived CDR1 and CDR2 are LNHDA and SQIVND (reference sequence). The V gene lost 10 bases and the J gene lost 7 bases, with 13 bases spanning the gap. Regarding treatment: 15 to 20 received Ad26.COV2.S at low or high dose, single or two shots; about 5 received placebo; per-sample allocation not given. At day 63 after the first vaccine or placebo injection, samples were drawn. Vaccine was an Ad26 vector expressing Wuhan-strain SARS-CoV-2 spike. Here immunoSEQ multiplex PCR was the method, and the copy in TCRdb shows in-frame clones only, minus some. The sample holds over 300,000 clones, roughly 80% seen once. With regard to this clone: Its antigen remains unknown.

Material: peripheral blood, obtained in a trial of Ad26.COV2.S vaccine versus placebo. The source of this sequence is a person aged 18-60 years who received the Ad26.COV2.S COVID-19 vaccine or a placebo. The genes are TRBV19 and TRBJ1-4; D not certain. Here the CDR3 reads CATSEVTEKLFF. In DNA, the CDR3 is TGTGCCACCTCAGAGGTTACTGAAAAACTGTTTTTT.